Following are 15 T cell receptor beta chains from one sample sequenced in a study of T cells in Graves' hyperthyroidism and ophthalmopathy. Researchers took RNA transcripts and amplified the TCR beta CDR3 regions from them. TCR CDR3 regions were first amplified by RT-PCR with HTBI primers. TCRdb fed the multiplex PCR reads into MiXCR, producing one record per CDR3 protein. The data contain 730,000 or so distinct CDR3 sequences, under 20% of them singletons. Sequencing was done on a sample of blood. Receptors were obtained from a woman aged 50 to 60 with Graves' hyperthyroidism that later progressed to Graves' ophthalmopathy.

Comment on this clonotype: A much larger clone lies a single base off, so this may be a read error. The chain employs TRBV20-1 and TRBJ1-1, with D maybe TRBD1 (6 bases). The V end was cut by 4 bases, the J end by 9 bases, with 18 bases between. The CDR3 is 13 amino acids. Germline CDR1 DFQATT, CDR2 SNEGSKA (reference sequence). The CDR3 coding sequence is TGCAGTGCTACGACAGGCCGTTGGACTAAAGCTTTCTTT. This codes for CSATTGRWTKAFF.

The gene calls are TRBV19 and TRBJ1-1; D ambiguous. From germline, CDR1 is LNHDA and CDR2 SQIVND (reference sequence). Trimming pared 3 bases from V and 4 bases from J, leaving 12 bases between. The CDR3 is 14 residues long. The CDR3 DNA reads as TGTGCCAGTAGTATCGGTTGGCCTGTCACTGAAGCTTTCTTT. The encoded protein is CASSIGWPVTEAFF. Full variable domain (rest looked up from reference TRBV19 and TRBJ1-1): DGGITQSPKYLFRKEGQNVTLSCEQNLNHDAMYWYRQDPGQGLRLIYYSQIVNDFQKGDIAEGYSVSREKKESFPLTVTSAQKNPTAFYLCASSIGWPVTEAFFGQGTRLTVV.

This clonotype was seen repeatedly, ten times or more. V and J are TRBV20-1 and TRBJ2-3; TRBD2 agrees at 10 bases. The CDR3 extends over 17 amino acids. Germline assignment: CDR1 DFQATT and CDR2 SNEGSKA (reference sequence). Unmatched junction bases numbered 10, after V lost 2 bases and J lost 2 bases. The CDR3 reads CSARSTRTSGFTDTQYF. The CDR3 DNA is TGCAGTGCTAGATCGACCCGGACTAGCGGTTTCACAGATACGCAGTATTTT.

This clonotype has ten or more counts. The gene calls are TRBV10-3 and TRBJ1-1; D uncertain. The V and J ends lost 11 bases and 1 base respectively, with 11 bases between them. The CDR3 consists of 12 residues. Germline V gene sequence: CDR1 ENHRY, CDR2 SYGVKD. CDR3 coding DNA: TGTGCCGTCCGACCGCCGAACACTGAAGCTTTCTTT. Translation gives CAVRPPNTEAFF.

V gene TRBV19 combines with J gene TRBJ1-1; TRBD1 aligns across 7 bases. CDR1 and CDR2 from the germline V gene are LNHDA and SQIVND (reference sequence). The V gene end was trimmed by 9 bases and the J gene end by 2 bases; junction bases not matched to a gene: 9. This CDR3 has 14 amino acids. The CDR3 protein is CASTGQEHNTEAFF. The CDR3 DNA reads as TGTGCCAGCACTGGACAGGAACACAACACTGAAGCTTTCTTT.

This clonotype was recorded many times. CDR3 sequence (DNA): TGTGCCAGCAGCACATCGACAGGGGGCACTGAAGCTTTCTTT. It yields the protein CASSTSTGGTEAFF. The chain links TRBV13 to TRBJ1-1, with 9 nucleotides matching TRBD1. The CDR3 totals 14 residues. Losses at the gene ends were 5 bases for V and 4 bases for J; bases not matched to a gene: 5. CDR1 and CDR2 from the germline V gene are PRHDT and FYEKMQ (reference sequence). Full variable domain (rest looked up from reference TRBV13 and TRBJ1-1): AAGVIQSPRHLIKEKRETATLKCYPIPRHDTVYWYQQGPGQDPQFLISFYEKMQSDKGSIPDRFSAQQFSDYHSELNMSSLELGDSALYFCASSTSTGGTEAFFGQGTRLTVV.

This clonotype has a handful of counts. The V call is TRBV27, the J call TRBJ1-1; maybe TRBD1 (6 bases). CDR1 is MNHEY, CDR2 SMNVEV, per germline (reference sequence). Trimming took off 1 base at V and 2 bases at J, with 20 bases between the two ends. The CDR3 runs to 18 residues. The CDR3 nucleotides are TGTGCCAGCAGTTTATTGGGCCTGGGGGGCAGGGAAAACACTGAAGCTTTCTTT. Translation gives CASSLLGLGGRENTEAFF.

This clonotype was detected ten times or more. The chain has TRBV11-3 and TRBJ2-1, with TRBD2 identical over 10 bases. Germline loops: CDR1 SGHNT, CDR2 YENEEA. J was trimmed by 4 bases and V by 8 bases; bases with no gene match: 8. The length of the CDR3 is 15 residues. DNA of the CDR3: TGTGCCAGCTGTTTTAGCGGGGGGAAGTACAATGAGCAGTTCTTC. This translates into CASCFSGGKYNEQFF.

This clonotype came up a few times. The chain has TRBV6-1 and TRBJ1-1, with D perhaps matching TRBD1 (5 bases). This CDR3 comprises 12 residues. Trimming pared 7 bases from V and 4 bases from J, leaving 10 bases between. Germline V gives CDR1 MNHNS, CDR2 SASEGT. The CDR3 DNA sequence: TGTGCCAGCACAGGGTGGGCCACTGAAGCTTTCTTT. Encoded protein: CASTGWATEAFF.

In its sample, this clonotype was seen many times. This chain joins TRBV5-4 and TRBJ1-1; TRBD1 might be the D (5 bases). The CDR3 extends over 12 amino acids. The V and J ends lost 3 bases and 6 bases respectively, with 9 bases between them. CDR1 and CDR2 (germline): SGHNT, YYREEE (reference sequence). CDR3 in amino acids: CASSSGGAEAFF. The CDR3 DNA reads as TGTGCCAGCAGCTCGGGGGGGGCTGAAGCTTTCTTT.

The CDR3 is CASSFPGRAYEQYF. The CDR3 nucleotides read TGTGCCAGCAGTTTTCCGGGACGGGCCTACGAGCAGTACTTC. The gene calls are TRBV27 and TRBJ2-7; possibly TRBD1 or TRBD2 for D (5 bases each). The CDR3 contains 14 residues. CDR1 is MNHEY and CDR2 is SMNVEV in the germline V gene (reference sequence). V lost 3 bases to trimming and J lost 2 bases, with 11 bases between them.

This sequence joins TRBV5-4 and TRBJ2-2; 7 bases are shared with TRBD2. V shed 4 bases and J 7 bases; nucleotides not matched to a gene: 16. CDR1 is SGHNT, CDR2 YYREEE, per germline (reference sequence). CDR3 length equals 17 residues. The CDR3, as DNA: TGTGCCAGCAGCCCCCCGCCAATAGCGGGTCCGGGCGGGGAGCTGTTTTTT. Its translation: CASSPPPIAGPGGELFF.

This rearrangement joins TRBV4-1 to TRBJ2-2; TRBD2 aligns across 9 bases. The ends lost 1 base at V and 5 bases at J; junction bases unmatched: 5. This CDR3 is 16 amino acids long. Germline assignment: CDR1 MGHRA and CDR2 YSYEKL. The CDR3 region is CASSQAAGGRTGELFF. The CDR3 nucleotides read TGCGCCAGCAGCCAAGCAGCGGGGGGTCGGACCGGGGAGCTGTTTTTT.

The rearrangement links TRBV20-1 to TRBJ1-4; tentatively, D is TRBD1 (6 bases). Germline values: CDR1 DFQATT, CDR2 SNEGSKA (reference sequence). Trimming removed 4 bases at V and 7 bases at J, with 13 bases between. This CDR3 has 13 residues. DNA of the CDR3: TGCAGTGCTACCTTGGGGGCGCGTGAAAAACTGTTTTTT. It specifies CSATLGAREKLFF.

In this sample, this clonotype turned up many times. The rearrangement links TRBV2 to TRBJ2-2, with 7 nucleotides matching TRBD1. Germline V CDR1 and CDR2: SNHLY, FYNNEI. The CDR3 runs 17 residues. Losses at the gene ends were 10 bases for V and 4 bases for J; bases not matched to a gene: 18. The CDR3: CAIEGELTGTTTGELFF. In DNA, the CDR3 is TGTGCCATAGAGGGGGAACTGACAGGGACGACCACCGGGGAGCTGTTTTTT.